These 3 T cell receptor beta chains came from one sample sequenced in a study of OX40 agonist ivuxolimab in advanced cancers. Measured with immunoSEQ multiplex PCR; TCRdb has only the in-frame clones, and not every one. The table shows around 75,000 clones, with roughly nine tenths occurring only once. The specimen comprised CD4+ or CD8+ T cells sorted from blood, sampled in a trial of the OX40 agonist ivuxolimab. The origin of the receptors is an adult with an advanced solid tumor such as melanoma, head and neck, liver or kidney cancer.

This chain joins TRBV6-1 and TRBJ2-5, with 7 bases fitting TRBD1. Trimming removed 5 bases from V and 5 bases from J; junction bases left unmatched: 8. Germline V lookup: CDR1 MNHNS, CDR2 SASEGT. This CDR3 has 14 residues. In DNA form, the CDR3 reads TGTGCCAGCAGTTCAGACAGGGCCGAGGAGACCCAGTACTTC. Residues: CASSSDRAEETQYF.

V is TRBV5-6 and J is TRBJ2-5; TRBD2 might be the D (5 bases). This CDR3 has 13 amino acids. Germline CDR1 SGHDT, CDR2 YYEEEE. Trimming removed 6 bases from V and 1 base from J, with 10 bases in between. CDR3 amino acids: CASNRELQETQYF. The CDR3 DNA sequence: TGTGCCAGCAACCGGGAACTCCAAGAGACCCAGTACTTC. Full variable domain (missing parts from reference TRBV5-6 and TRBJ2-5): DAGVTQSPTHLIKTRGQQVTLRCSPKSGHDTVSWYQQALGQGPQFIFQYYEEEERQRGNFPDRFSGHQFPNYSSELNVNALLLGDSALYLCASNRELQETQYFGPGTRLLVL.

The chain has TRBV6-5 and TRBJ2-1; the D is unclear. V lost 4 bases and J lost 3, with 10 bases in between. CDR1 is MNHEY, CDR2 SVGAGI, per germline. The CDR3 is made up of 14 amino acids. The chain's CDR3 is CASSSNLGYNEQFF. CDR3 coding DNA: TGTGCCAGCAGTTCGAATTTAGGCTACAATGAGCAGTTCTTC.